The 23 T cell receptor beta chains below all came from one sample that was sequenced in a study of blood T cell repertoires in COVID-19. Clones were read by immunoSEQ multiplex PCR, and TCRdb kept only the in-frame ones, dropping some. In the table there are 150,000 to 200,000 clones, 87% of which are singletons. What was sequenced was peripheral blood. All receptors come from a man between 60 and 75 years old with active or convalescent COVID-19.

CDR3 amino acids: CASRQGVSGNTIYF. In DNA, the CDR3 is TGTGCCAGCAGACAGGGGGTCTCTGGAAACACCATATATTTT. The chain links TRBV6-5 to TRBJ1-3, with 8 bases that match TRBD1. CDR3 length: 14 amino acids. CDR1 is MNHEY, CDR2 SVGAGI, per germline. V lost 6 bases to trimming and J lost 0 bases; unmatched junction nucleotides: 1.

The rearrangement uses TRBV7-9 and TRBJ2-3; D remains unclear. Germline V gene lookup returns CDR1 SEHNR and CDR2 FQNEAQ (reference sequence). The V gene lost 1 base and the J gene lost 1 base, with 9 bases spanning the gap. This CDR3 is 15 amino acids long. Here the CDR3 reads CASSLEAGRTDTQYF. CDR3 DNA: TGTGCCAGCAGCTTAGAGGCAGGCCGCACAGATACGCAGTATTTT.

V is TRBV27 and J is TRBJ1-6; D is unclear. Deletions cut 4 bases from V and 0 bases from J, with 7 bases between. This CDR3 spans 15 amino acids. Per the germline V gene, CDR1 is MNHEY and CDR2 is SMNVEV (reference sequence). DNA for the CDR3: TGTGCCAGCAGTTCCCAGTCCTCCTATAATTCACCCCTCCACTTT. Protein sequence: CASSSQSSYNSPLHF.

This rearrangement joins TRBV4-1 to TRBJ2-3; 10 nucleotides line up with TRBD2. J gave up 6 bases and V 2 bases, and 11 bases lay outside the gene matches. Germline V gene lookup returns CDR1 MGHRA and CDR2 YSYEKL. CDR3 length: 17 amino acids. The CDR3 DNA is TGCGCCAGCAGCCAATCATCGAGCGGGGGGGCATTGGATACGCAGTATTTT. Residues: CASSQSSSGGALDTQYF.

This chain joins TRBV6-4 and TRBJ2-3, with 8 bases that match TRBD2. The J segment lost 4 bases and the V segment lost 3 bases, leaving 9 bases of the junction unmatched. CDR3 length: 16 amino acids. Per the germline V gene, CDR1 is MRHNA and CDR2 is SNTAGT. CDR3: CASSEGELAGSDTQYF. CDR3 coding DNA: TGTGCCAGCAGTGAAGGAGAGTTAGCGGGGTCAGATACGCAGTATTTT.

The J gene is TRBJ1-5, the V gene TRBV28, with a possible D match to TRBD1 (6 bases). Germline V lookup: CDR1 MDHEN, CDR2 SYDVKM. CDR3 size: 17 residues. Trimming cost V 3 bases and J 0 bases, with 15 bases left between them. The CDR3 coding sequence is TGTGCCAGCAGTTTCCGGGCGACAGGATATAGCAATCAGCCCCAGCATTTT. It codes for CASSFRATGYSNQPQHF.

The CDR3 loop is CASRLVGVGGERGNTEAFF. The CDR3 nucleotides read TGTGCAAGTCGCTTAGTTGGAGTAGGAGGGGAGAGGGGAAACACTGAAGCTTTCTTT. The rearrangement uses TRBV12-2 and TRBJ1-1. TRBV12-2 is shown as a pseudogene. The length of the CDR3 is 19 residues.

This clone showed up many times. The chain couples TRBV5-6 to TRBJ1-6; D gene uncertain. This CDR3 has 14 residues. Germline V gene lookup returns CDR1 SGHDT and CDR2 YYEEEE. The V and J ends lost 0 bases and 7 bases respectively, with 8 bases between them. CDR3 residues: CASSLVGSNSPLHF. The CDR3 DNA is TGTGCCAGCAGCTTGGTCGGGAGCAATTCACCCCTCCACTTT.

The V and J genes are TRBV7-3 and TRBJ2-3, with 11 bases that match TRBD2. Germline CDR1 reads SGHTA; CDR2 reads FQGTGA. J was trimmed by 5 bases and V by 5 bases; bases with no gene match: 6. The CDR3 sequence is 15 residues long. CDR3: CASSRLAGGGDTQYF. CDR3 coding DNA: TGTGCCAGCAGCCGTCTAGCGGGGGGAGGAGATACGCAGTATTTT.

This clone has a handful of counts. V is TRBV3-1 (or the pseudogene TRBV3-2) and J is TRBJ2-7; D possibly corresponds to TRBD2 (5 bases). The germline V and J ends were trimmed by 6 bases and 2 bases, with 11 bases remaining between them. The germline V gene has CDR1 LGHDT and CDR2 YNNKEL (reference sequence). The CDR3 runs 13 residues. In nucleotides, the CDR3 is TGTGCCAGCAGTAAGGACTCTACCTACGAGCAGTACTTC. Its protein product is CASSKDSTYEQYF.

This chain links TRBV19 with TRBJ1-1, with 7 bases that match TRBD1. Trimming took 7 bases from V and 7 from J; bases not matched to a gene: 6. This CDR3 has 12 amino acids. The germline V gene has CDR1 LNHDA and CDR2 SQIVND (reference sequence). In DNA, the CDR3 is TGTGCCAGTATGGGGCACAGGGGTGAAGCTTTCTTT. Translating gives CASMGHRGEAFF.

The rearrangement links TRBV27 to TRBJ2-1; D gene unclear. This CDR3 comprises 18 residues. Trimming pared 5 bases from V and 0 bases from J, leaving 20 bases between. The germline V gene encodes CDR1 MNHEY and CDR2 SMNVEV (reference sequence). CDR3 loop: CASSPFAKSWSSYNEQFF. For the CDR3, the DNA is TGTGCCAGCAGTCCTTTTGCTAAGTCCTGGAGCTCCTACAATGAGCAGTTCTTC.

Note on this clone: A junction end diverges from the germline sequence, so it may reflect a read error. This rearrangement joins TRBV5-5 to TRBJ2-5, with 11 bases matching TRBD2. The CDR3 is made up of 15 amino acids. Germline V gives CDR1 SGHKS, CDR2 YYEKEE (reference sequence). The CDR3, as DNA: TGTGCCAGCAGTTTGGGACTAGCGGCCGGAGAGACCCAGTACTTC. As protein: CASSLGLAAGETQYF.

The chain recombines TRBV4-2 with TRBJ2-5; unclear D gene. V lost 3 bases, J lost 4 bases, and 9 bases lay in between. Germline V lookup: CDR1 LGHNA, CDR2 YNFKEQ. The CDR3 spans 13 residues. CDR3: CASSQETGETQYF. CDR3 nucleotides: TGTGCCAGCAGCCAGGAAACGGGAGAGACCCAGTACTTC.

The gene calls are TRBV19 and TRBJ1-1; 8 positions agree with TRBD1. Trimming at V came to 4 bases and at J to 4 bases, leaving 5 bases not matched to a gene. This CDR3 is built from 14 residues. Germline V gene sequence: CDR1 LNHDA, CDR2 SQIVND (reference sequence). The CDR3 region is CASSSTGGVTEAFF. For the CDR3, the DNA is TGTGCCAGTAGTAGTACAGGGGGAGTCACTGAAGCTTTCTTT.

V gene TRBV5-1 combines with J gene TRBJ2-5; D is unresolved. The V gene's germline CDR1 is SGHRS and CDR2 YFSETQ. Trimming took off 0 bases at V and 4 bases at J, with 16 bases between the two ends. CDR3 length: 16 residues. The CDR3 DNA follows: TGCGCCAGCAGCTTGGAAGTCTTCCCACACCCAGAGACCCAGTACTTC. Translation: CASSLEVFPHPETQYF.

The chain links TRBV9 to TRBJ1-1; TRBD1 agrees at 7 bases. CDR1 is SGDLS, CDR2 YYNGEE, per germline. V was pared by 4 bases and J by 4 bases, with 13 bases of the junction left unmatched. The CDR3 is made up of 16 amino acids. CDR3 coding DNA: TGTGCCAGCAGCCCCCGGGACAGAAATTTCGGCACTGAAGCTTTCTTT. Its protein is CASSPRDRNFGTEAFF.

The chain couples TRBV4-2 to TRBJ1-5; 7 positions match TRBD1. V shed 3 bases, J shed 4 bases, and the junction held 12 bases outside the gene matches. The CDR3 contains 17 residues. The V gene's germline CDR1 is LGHNA and CDR2 YNFKEQ. The CDR3 nucleotides read TGTGCCAGCAGCCAGGCTCAGGGTGGGACAGCGAATCAGCCCCAGCATTTT. Translation gives CASSQAQGGTANQPQHF.

The chain combines TRBV3-1 (or the pseudogene TRBV3-2) with TRBJ1-6, with a possible D match to TRBD1 (5 bases). Germline-derived CDR1 and CDR2 are LGHDT and YNNKEL (reference sequence). Trimming took off 5 bases at V and 10 bases at J, with 15 bases between the two ends. CDR3 length equals 14 residues. The CDR3 spells CASSYRMARSPLHF. Here the CDR3 DNA reads TGTGCCAGCAGCTACAGGATGGCTCGATCACCCCTCCACTTT.

The chain combines TRBV2 with TRBJ2-1, with 8 nucleotides matching TRBD2. The V gene end was trimmed by 1 base and the J gene end by 15 bases; junction bases not matched to a gene: 8. The CDR3 extends over 13 amino acids. Germline-derived CDR1 and CDR2 are SNHLY and FYNNEI. The CDR3 DNA follows: TGTGCCAGCAGTGAAGTTGAACGGGGGGGCGCGTTCTTC. Protein sequence: CASSEVERGGAFF. Variable domain in full (rest from reference TRBV2 and TRBJ2-1): EPEVTQTPSHQVTQMGQEVILRCVPISNHLYFYWYRQILGQKVEFLVSFYNNEISEKSEIFDDQFSVERPDGSNFTLKIRSTKLEDSAMYFCASSEVERGGAFFGPGTRLTVL.

The chain combines TRBV7-9 with TRBJ2-1, with a tentative D call TRBD2 (5 bases). This CDR3 spans 14 amino acids. The V end lost 0 bases, the J end lost 6 bases, and 9 bases lay between the germline ends. Germline V lookup: CDR1 SEHNR, CDR2 FQNEAQ (reference sequence). The CDR3 DNA follows: TGTGCCAGCAGCTTAGCACTAGACTCCAATGAGCAGTTCTTC. This codes for CASSLALDSNEQFF.

The chain employs TRBV24-1 and TRBJ1-1, with D maybe TRBD1 (5 bases). The CDR3 has 11 amino acids. Trimming shortened V by 9 bases and J by 8 bases, and 12 bases separated the two germline ends. Germline-derived CDR1 and CDR2 are KGHDR and SFDVKD. The CDR3 region has the DNA TGTGCCACCTCACGTGGGGGGGAAGCTTTCTTT. Translated, it gives CATSRGGEAFF.

The chain has TRBV29-1 and TRBJ1-1; D is perhaps TRBD1 (5 bases). Germline V CDR1 and CDR2: SQVTM, ANQGSEA. The CDR3 sequence is 15 residues long. V gave up 4 bases and J gave up 0 bases, with 15 bases separating them. DNA for the CDR3: TGCAGCGTTGGGGCAGGGTGGGGCATGAACACTGAAGCTTTCTTT. Its protein is CSVGAGWGMNTEAFF.